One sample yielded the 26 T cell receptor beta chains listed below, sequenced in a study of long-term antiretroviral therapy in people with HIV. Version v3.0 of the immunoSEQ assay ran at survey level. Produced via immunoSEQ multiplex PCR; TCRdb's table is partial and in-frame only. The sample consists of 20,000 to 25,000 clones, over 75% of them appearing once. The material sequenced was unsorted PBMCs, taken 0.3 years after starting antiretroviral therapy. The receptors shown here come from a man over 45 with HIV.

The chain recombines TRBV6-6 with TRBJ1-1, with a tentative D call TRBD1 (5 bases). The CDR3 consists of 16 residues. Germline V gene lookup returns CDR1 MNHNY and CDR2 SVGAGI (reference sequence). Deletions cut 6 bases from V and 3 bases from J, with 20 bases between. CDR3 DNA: TGTGCCAGCAGCTGGGACTCTTCAGTTTTGGACACTGAAGCTTTCTTT. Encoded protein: CASSWDSSVLDTEAFF.

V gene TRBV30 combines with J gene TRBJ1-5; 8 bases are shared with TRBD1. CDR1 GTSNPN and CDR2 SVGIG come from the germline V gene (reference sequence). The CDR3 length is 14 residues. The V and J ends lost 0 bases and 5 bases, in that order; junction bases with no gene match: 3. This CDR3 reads CAWSVGTGHQPQHF. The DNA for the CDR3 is TGTGCCTGGAGTGTAGGGACAGGTCATCAGCCCCAGCATTTT.

The CDR3: CASSPVGTGDSPLHF. CDR3 DNA sequence: TGTGCCAGCTCACCAGTAGGGACAGGGGATTCACCCCTCCACTTT. V and J are TRBV18 and TRBJ1-6; 10 bases align to TRBD1. This CDR3 region has 15 residues. CDR1 and CDR2 (germline): KGHSH, LQKENI. V shed 2 bases, J shed 8 bases, and the junction held 3 bases outside the gene matches.

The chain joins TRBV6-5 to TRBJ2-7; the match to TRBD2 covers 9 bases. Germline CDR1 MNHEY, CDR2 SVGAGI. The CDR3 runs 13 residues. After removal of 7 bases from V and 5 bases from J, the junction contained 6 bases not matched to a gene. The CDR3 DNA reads TGTGCCAGCAAGCTAGCGGGAACGGACGAGCAGTACTTC. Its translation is CASKLAGTDEQYF.

CDR3 bases: TGTGCCAGCAGGACCTACTCAGGACCTTATCAGCCCCAGCATTTT. This gives the protein CASRTYSGPYQPQHF. The rearrangement uses TRBV6-1 and TRBJ1-5; D unresolved. The length of the CDR3 is 15 residues. V lost 6 bases and J 5 bases, leaving 17 bases between the germline ends. Germline V gene lookup returns CDR1 MNHNS and CDR2 SASEGT.

The CDR3 DNA reads TGTGCCAGCAGCAGACAGGGAGACTACGAGCAGTACTTC. Amino acids: CASSRQGDYEQYF. The chain has TRBV2 and TRBJ2-7, with 7 bases matching TRBD1. CDR1 and CDR2 (germline): SNHLY, FYNNEI. This CDR3 is 13 amino acids long. The V segment lost 6 bases and the J segment 3 bases; nucleotides outside the gene matches: 5.

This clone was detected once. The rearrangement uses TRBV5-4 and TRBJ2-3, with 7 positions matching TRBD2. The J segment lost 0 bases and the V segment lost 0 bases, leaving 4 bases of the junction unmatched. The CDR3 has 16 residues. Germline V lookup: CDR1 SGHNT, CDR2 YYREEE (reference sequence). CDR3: CASSLVGRESTDTQYF. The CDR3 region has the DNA TGTGCCAGCAGCTTGGTAGGGAGGGAGAGCACAGATACGCAGTATTTT.

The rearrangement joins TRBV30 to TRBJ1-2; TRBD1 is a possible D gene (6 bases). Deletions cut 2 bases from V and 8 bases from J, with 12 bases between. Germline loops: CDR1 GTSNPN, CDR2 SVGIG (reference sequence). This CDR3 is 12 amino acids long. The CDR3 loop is CAWSYGRGGYTF. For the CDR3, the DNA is TGTGCCTGGAGTTATGGCAGGGGAGGCTACACCTTC.

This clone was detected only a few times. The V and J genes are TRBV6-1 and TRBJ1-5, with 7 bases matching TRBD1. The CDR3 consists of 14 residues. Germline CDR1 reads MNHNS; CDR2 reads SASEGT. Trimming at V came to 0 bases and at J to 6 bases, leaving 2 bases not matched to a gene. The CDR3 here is CASSEAGDSQPQHF. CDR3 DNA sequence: TGTGCCAGCAGTGAAGCCGGGGACAGTCAGCCCCAGCATTTT.

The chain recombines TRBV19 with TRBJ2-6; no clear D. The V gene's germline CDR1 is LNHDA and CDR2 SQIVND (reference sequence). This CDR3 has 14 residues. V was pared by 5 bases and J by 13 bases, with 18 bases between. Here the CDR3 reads CASSLLSPQRVLTF. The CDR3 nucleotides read TGTGCCAGTAGTCTCCTTAGCCCCCAACGTGTCCTGACTTTC.

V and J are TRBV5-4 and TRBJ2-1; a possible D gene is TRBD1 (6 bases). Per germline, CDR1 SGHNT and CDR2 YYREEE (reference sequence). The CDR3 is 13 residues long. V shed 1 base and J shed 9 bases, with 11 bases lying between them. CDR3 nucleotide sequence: TGTGCCAGCAGCTTGACAGGGATCCGTGAGCAGTTCTTC. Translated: CASSLTGIREQFF.

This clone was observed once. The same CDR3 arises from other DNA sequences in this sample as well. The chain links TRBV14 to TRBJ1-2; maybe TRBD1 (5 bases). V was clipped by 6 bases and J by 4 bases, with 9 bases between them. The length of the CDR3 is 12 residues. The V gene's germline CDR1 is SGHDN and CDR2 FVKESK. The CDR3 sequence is CASSLGGYGYTF. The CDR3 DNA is TGTGCCAGCAGTTTGGGGGGCTATGGCTACACCTTC.

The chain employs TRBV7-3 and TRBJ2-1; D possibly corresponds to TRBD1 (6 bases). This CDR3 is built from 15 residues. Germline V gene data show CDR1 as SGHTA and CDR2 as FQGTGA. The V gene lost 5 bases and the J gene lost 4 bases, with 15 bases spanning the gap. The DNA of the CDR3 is TGTGCCAGCAGCCCAGACCTAGGGGGTTACAATGAGCAGTTCTTC. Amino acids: CASSPDLGGYNEQFF.

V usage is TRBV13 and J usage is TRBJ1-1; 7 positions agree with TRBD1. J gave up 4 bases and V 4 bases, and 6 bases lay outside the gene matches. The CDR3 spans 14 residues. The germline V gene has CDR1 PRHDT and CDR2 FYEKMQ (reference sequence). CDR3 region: CASSYLTGSTEAFF. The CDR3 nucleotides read TGTGCCAGCAGCTACCTGACAGGGAGCACTGAAGCTTTCTTT.

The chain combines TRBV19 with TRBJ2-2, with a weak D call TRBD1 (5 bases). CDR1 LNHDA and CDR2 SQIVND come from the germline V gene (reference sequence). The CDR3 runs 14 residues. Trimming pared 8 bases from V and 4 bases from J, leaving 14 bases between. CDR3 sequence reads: CASRKGRGTGELFF. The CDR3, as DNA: TGTGCCAGTCGTAAAGGAAGGGGCACCGGGGAGCTGTTTTTT.

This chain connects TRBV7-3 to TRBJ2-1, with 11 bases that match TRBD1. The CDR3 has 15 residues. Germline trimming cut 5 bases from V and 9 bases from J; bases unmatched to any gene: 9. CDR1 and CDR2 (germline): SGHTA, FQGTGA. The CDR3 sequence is CASSRTGGRIGEQFF. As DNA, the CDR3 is TGTGCCAGCAGCCGGACAGGGGGCAGGATTGGTGAGCAGTTCTTC.

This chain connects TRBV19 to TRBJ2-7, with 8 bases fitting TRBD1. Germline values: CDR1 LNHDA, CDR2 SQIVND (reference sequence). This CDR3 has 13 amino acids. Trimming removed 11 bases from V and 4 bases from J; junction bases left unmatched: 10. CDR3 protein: CASSPGGRYEQYF. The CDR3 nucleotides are TGTGCCTCCTCGCCAGGGGGCAGGTACGAGCAGTACTTC.

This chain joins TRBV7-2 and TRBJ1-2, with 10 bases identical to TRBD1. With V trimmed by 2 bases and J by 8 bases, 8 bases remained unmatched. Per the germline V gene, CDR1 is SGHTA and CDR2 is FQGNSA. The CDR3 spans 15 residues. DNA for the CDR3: TGTGCCAGCAGCTTACCCAACGGGACAGGGGACGGCTACACCTTC. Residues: CASSLPNGTGDGYTF.

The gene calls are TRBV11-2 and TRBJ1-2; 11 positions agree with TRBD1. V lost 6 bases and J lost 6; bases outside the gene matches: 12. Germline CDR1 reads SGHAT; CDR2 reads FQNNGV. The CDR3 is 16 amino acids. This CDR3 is CASSAGQGVKVDGYTF. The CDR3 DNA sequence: TGTGCCAGCAGTGCGGGACAGGGGGTAAAGGTCGATGGCTACACCTTC.

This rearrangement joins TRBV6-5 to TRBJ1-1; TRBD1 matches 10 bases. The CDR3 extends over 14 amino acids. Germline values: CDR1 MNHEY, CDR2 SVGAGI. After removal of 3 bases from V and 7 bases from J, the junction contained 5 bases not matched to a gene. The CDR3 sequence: CASSYRQGAGEAFF. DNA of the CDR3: TGTGCCAGCAGTTATAGACAGGGGGCGGGTGAAGCTTTCTTT.

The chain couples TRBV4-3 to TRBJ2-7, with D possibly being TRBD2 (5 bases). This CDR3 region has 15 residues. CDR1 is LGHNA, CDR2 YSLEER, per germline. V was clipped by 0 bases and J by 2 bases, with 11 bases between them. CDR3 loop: CASSQDPGSAYEQYF. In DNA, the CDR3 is TGCGCCAGCAGCCAAGATCCGGGAAGCGCCTACGAGCAGTACTTC.

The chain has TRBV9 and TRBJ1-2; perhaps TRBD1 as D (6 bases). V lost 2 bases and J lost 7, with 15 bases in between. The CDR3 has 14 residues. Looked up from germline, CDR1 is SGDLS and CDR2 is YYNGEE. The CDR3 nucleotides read TGTGCCAGCAGCGTTGGGGGCCACAGGGCTGGCTACACCTTC. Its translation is CASSVGGHRAGYTF.

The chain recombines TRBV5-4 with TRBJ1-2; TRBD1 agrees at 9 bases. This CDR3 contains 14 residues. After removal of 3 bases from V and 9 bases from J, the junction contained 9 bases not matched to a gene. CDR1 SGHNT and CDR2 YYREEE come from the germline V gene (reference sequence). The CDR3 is CASSSRGQGRSYTF. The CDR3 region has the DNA TGTGCCAGCAGCTCCCGAGGACAGGGGCGAAGCTACACCTTC.

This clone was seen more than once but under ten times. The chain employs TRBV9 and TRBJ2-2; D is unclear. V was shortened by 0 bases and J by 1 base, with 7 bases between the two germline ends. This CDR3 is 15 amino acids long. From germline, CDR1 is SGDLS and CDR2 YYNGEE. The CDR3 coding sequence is TGTGCCAGCAGCGTAGGGTCAGTGAACACCGGGGAGCTGTTTTTT. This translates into CASSVGSVNTGELFF.

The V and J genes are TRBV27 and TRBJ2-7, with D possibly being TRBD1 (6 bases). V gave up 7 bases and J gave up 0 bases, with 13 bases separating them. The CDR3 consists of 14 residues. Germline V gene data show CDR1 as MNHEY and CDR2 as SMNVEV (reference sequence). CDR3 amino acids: CASTPGEHSYEQYF. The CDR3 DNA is TGTGCCAGCACCCCAGGGGAACACTCCTACGAGCAGTACTTC.

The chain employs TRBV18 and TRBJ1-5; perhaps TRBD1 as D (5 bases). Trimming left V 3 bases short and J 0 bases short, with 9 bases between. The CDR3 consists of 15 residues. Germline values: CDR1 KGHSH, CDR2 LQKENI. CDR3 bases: TGTGCCAGCTCACCGGCCCAGGGTAGCAATCAGCCCCAGCATTTT. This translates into CASSPAQGSNQPQHF.